This T cell receptor beta chain was profiled in a study of breast tumors, draining lymph nodes, adjacent tissues. A note on this clonotype: Its antigen is still unknown. Being one base from a much bigger clone, this may be a read error.

General study findings and limits: Tumors had less TCR diversity than lymph nodes, more than nontumor tissue.

The lymph nodes were axillary draining lymph nodes from breast cancer patients. TCRdb called the multiplex PCR reads again in MiXCR, with one record for every CDR3 protein. The sample includes some 130,000 distinct CDR3 sequences, around 24% of them seen just once. The CDR3 has 17 residues. Germline assignment: CDR1 DFQATT and CDR2 SNEGSKA (reference sequence). The source is a female donor with breast cancer. Some clones in this sample may be carry-over from other donors' samples. This chain links TRBV20-1 with TRBJ2-2; TRBD1 matches at 7 bases. Material: axillary lymph node tissue. CDR3 sequence: CSARSLRGTANTRELFF. The CDR3, as DNA: TGCAGTGCTAGATCTCTTCGTGGGACAGCGAACACCAGGGAGCTGTTTTTT.